One sample yielded the 29 T cell receptor beta chains listed below, sequenced in a study of cytotoxic CD8 clonotypes in ibrutinib-treated CLL (dated by TCRdb to the early 2020s). The sample's time point label, decoded: around 25 months on ibrutinib. The receptor library was made with the immunoSEQ multiplex PCR assay. What TCRdb holds here is the immuneACCESS table cut down to in-frame rearrangements. Part of the clones is not present; checked against another copy, under half of the missing clones reflect an unresolved V gene, and the others are unexplained. Recorded for this sample are about 150,000 clones; roughly 76% of them occurred a single time. The ten largest clones take up roughly 4.7% of the sample. The material was PBMCs, obtained after 24 months of ibrutinib treatment. These receptors came from a human donor with chronic lymphocytic leukemia.

This chain links TRBV19 with TRBJ1-5; TRBD1 might be the D (6 bases). Looked up from germline, CDR1 is LNHDA and CDR2 is SQIVND (reference sequence). This CDR3 has 14 amino acids. Trimming stripped 10 bases from V and 2 bases from J, with 15 bases between. CDR3 sequence reads: CAIGGAGGNQPQHF. The CDR3, as DNA: TGTGCCATAGGGGGGGCAGGGGGCAATCAGCCCCAGCATTTT.

V is TRBV28 and J is TRBJ2-4; possibly TRBD1 or TRBD2 for D (6 bases each). CDR3 length: 15 amino acids. Trimming took 3 bases from V and 7 from J, leaving 16 bases between them. CDR1 is MDHEN, CDR2 SYDVKM, per germline. The CDR3 reads CASSLAGGLGNIQYF. CDR3 nucleotides: TGTGCCAGCAGTTTGGCCGGGGGCTTGGGGAACATTCAGTACTTC.

The chain joins TRBV28 to TRBJ1-1, with TRBD1 identical over 8 bases. Per germline, CDR1 MDHEN and CDR2 SYDVKM. The CDR3 is 14 amino acids. The trim removed 7 bases at V and 5 bases at J, leaving 9 bases unmatched. The CDR3 DNA is TGTGCCAGCATGGGCAGGGGGCGGGAAACTGAAGCTTTCTTT. Translation: CASMGRGRETEAFF.

This clone showed up just a few times. The chain is built from TRBV27 and TRBJ1-4; 7 bases match TRBD1. The CDR3 contains 14 residues. The germline CDR1 and CDR2 sequences are MNHEY and SMNVEV (reference sequence). The V segment lost 6 bases and the J segment 7 bases; nucleotides outside the gene matches: 8. CDR3 nucleotides: TGTGCCAGCAGCAAACAGGGGTTTGGTGAAAAACTGTTTTTT. Translated, it gives CASSKQGFGEKLFF.

The chain uses TRBV6-6 and TRBJ2-1; D gene uncertain. The V gene's germline CDR1 is MNHNY and CDR2 SVGAGI (reference sequence). Trimming pared 5 bases from V and 9 bases from J, leaving 17 bases between. This CDR3 is built from 14 residues. The CDR3 nucleotides are TGTGCCAGCAGTCACCAGACCCCACTGGGTGAGCAGTTCTTC. This codes for CASSHQTPLGEQFF.

The chain carries TRBV29-1 and TRBJ2-7; D might be TRBD2 (7 bases). This CDR3 region has 11 residues. Per germline, CDR1 SQVTM and CDR2 ANQGSEA. Between the trimmed V and J ends, which lost 4 bases and 6 bases, there was a span of 10 bases. This CDR3 is CSVGGGAEQYF. The CDR3 coding sequence is TGCAGCGTTGGAGGGGGGGCCGAGCAGTACTTC.

CDR3 sequence (DNA): TGCGCCAGCAGCTTGGCGAGGGAAGGACTAGCGGCATTAGATACGCAGTATTTT. It is translated as CASSLAREGLAALDTQYF. The J gene is TRBJ2-3, the V gene TRBV5-1; 10 bases map to TRBD2. Trimming cost V 0 bases and J 5 bases; bases outside gene matches: 12. This CDR3 region has 18 residues. Germline V gene data show CDR1 as SGHRS and CDR2 as YFSETQ.

The V call is TRBV5-1, the J call TRBJ1-6, with D uncertain. Germline-derived CDR1 and CDR2 are SGHRS and YFSETQ. The CDR3 covers 14 residues. V lost 0 bases and J lost 10, with 11 bases in between. The CDR3 here is CASSLGPLGSPLHF. As DNA, the CDR3 is TGCGCCAGCAGCTTGGGGCCCCTGGGGTCACCCCTCCACTTT.

The chain links TRBV19 to TRBJ2-3, with TRBD2 identical over 9 bases. The CDR3 is made up of 15 amino acids. The junction had 3 bases not matched to a gene; V was cut back by 5 bases and J by 0 bases. Germline lookup yields CDR1 LNHDA and CDR2 SQIVND (reference sequence). For the CDR3, the DNA is TGTGCCAGTAGTGAGCGGGGGGCCAGCACAGATACGCAGTATTTT. Translating gives CASSERGASTDTQYF.

The table lists this clone with many counts. The CDR3 DNA is TGTGCCAGCAGCTTAGGGGCAGGGGGTAGCTACGAGCAGTACTTC. Protein product: CASSLGAGGSYEQYF. The gene calls are TRBV7-2 and TRBJ2-7; TRBD1 matches 7 bases. The CDR3 has 15 amino acids. J was trimmed by 3 bases and V by 1 base; bases with no gene match: 6. Germline CDR1 and CDR2: SGHTA and FQGNSA.

V usage is TRBV29-1 and J usage is TRBJ1-5; unclear D gene. Deletions cut 7 bases from V and 3 bases from J, with 10 bases between. Germline CDR1 SQVTM, CDR2 ANQGSEA. This CDR3 is built from 12 residues. The CDR3 loop is CSARHNNQPQHF. The DNA for the CDR3 is TGCAGCGCGCGACACAACAATCAGCCCCAGCATTTT.

The chain has TRBV6-5 and TRBJ2-3; the match to TRBD1 covers 7 bases. V lost 0 bases to trimming and J lost 4 bases; unmatched junction nucleotides: 1. This CDR3 spans 14 amino acids. Per germline, CDR1 MNHEY and CDR2 SVGAGI. In DNA, the CDR3 is TGTGCCAGCAGTTACTCGAGGGGGCCAGATACGCAGTATTTT. It specifies CASSYSRGPDTQYF.

The chain uses TRBV27 and TRBJ1-1, with TRBD1 as a possible D gene (5 bases). CDR1 and CDR2 from the germline V gene are MNHEY and SMNVEV (reference sequence). The CDR3 contains 14 residues. The V gene lost 2 bases and the J gene lost 2 bases, with 9 bases spanning the gap. CDR3 DNA: TGTGCCAGCAGTTTAGTGGGGGGAAACACTGAAGCTTTCTTT. It translates to CASSLVGGNTEAFF.

The V call is TRBV6-5, the J call TRBJ1-2; no definite D call. Trimming took 6 bases from V and 4 from J, leaving 18 bases between them. CDR3 length: 15 amino acids. Germline values: CDR1 MNHEY, CDR2 SVGAGI. CDR3 residues: CASSPGYTGTYGYTF. The CDR3 DNA sequence: TGTGCCAGCAGCCCGGGGTATACTGGAACCTATGGCTACACCTTC.

The CDR3 DNA is TGTGCCCGGGGAGGGGCCGGGGCTATCAATGAGCAGTTCTTC. Protein product: CARGGAGAINEQFF. The chain joins TRBV30 to TRBJ2-1; TRBD2 matches at 7 bases. V trimming: 8 bases; J trimming: 6 bases; junction bases outside the gene matches: 13. The CDR3 extends over 14 amino acids. Germline V gives CDR1 GTSNPN, CDR2 SVGIG (reference sequence).

The chain links TRBV18 to TRBJ2-6; the D gene could be TRBD1 or TRBD2 (5 bases each). V lost 6 bases and J lost 0, with 12 bases in between. The CDR3 has 16 residues. From germline, CDR1 is KGHSH and CDR2 LQKENI. The CDR3 region is CASSPGRVSGANVLTF. In DNA form, the CDR3 reads TGTGCCAGCTCTCCGGGACGGGTCTCTGGGGCCAACGTCCTGACTTTC. Full variable domain (rest looked up from reference TRBV18 and TRBJ2-6): NAGVMQNPRHLVRRRGQEARLRCSPMKGHSHVYWYRQLPEEGLKFMVYLQKENIIDESGMPKERFSAEFPKEGPSILRIQQVVRGDSAAYFCASSPGRVSGANVLTFGAGSRLTVL.

V and J are TRBV23-1 and TRBJ1-2; perhaps TRBD1 as D (5 bases). TRBV23-1 is recorded as an ORF, its role being uncertain. The CDR3 extends over 16 amino acids. Deletions cut 4 bases from V and 4 bases from J, with 19 bases between. This CDR3 reads CASSPPRDPGGYGYTF. The CDR3 nucleotides are TGCGCCAGCAGTCCCCCCCGAGACCCCGGGGGCTATGGCTACACCTTC.

The genes are TRBV11-3 and TRBJ2-2, with unresolved D. This CDR3 is built from 14 residues. The V and J ends lost 5 bases and 6 bases respectively, with 13 bases between them. CDR1 and CDR2 from the germline V gene are SGHNT and YENEEA. CDR3 sequence (DNA): TGTGCCAGCAGCAACCGGGCCTCGGCCGGGGAGCTGTTTTTT. Amino acids: CASSNRASAGELFF.

The chain has TRBV28 and TRBJ2-5; TRBD2 might be the D (6 bases). CDR3 length equals 15 residues. V was clipped by 7 bases and J by 5 bases, with 20 bases between them. The germline gives CDR1 MDHEN, CDR2 SYDVKM. The CDR3 reads CASTSPAAGWETQYF. The CDR3 region has the DNA TGTGCCAGCACCTCCCCCGCGGCGGGGTGGGAGACCCAGTACTTC.

This sequence joins TRBV9 and TRBJ2-3; 7 bases fit TRBD2. From germline, CDR1 is SGDLS and CDR2 YYNGEE. The V and J ends lost 0 bases and 6 bases, in that order; junction bases with no gene match: 4. The CDR3 totals 14 residues. CDR3 amino acids: CASSVGTRGDTQYF. In nucleotides, the CDR3 is TGTGCCAGCAGCGTAGGGACTAGAGGGGATACGCAGTATTTT.

This chain connects TRBV10-3 to TRBJ2-7, with TRBD2 matching 8 bases. Germline trimming cut 10 bases from V and 0 bases from J; bases unmatched to any gene: 11. Germline V CDR1 and CDR2: ENHRY, SYGVKD. This CDR3 is built from 15 residues. The CDR3 loop is CASRWGGRTSYEQYF. The DNA of the CDR3 is TGTGCCAGCCGTTGGGGCGGGAGGACCTCCTACGAGCAGTACTTC.

This chain links TRBV27 with TRBJ2-7; 11 positions agree with TRBD2. Germline-derived CDR1 and CDR2 are MNHEY and SMNVEV (reference sequence). The CDR3 runs 15 residues. V dropped 4 bases and J dropped 6; count of bases not matched to a gene: 8. CDR3 DNA: TGTGCCAGCAGTTCCCTAGGGCTAGCGGGGGGCGAGCAGTACTTC. Encoded protein: CASSSLGLAGGEQYF.

V usage is TRBV7-2 and J usage is TRBJ2-7, with no clear D. In germline, CDR1 is SGHTA, CDR2 FQGNSA. The CDR3 is 14 residues long. V was trimmed by 5 bases and J by 5 bases, leaving 16 bases between them. CDR3 nucleotide sequence: TGTGCCAGCAGCCCCGGCGGCTCCAAGGACGAGCAGTACTTC. Translated, it gives CASSPGGSKDEQYF.

This clone appeared once. The gene calls are TRBV13 and TRBJ1-3, with D uncertain. V was trimmed by 2 bases and J by 4 bases, leaving 9 bases between them. Germline assignment: CDR1 PRHDT and CDR2 FYEKMQ (reference sequence). The CDR3 runs to 14 residues. CDR3 protein: CASSLSGLGNTIYF. CDR3 sequence (DNA): TGTGCCAGCAGCTTATCAGGTCTGGGAAACACCATATATTTT.

The chain combines TRBV13 with TRBJ2-2; TRBD2 agrees at 7 bases. In germline, CDR1 is PRHDT, CDR2 FYEKMQ (reference sequence). The CDR3 runs to 15 residues. With V trimmed by 4 bases and J by 4 bases, 6 bases remained unmatched. CDR3 amino acids: CASSSGGSGTGELFF. The CDR3 DNA follows: TGTGCCAGCAGCTCCGGGGGGTCGGGCACCGGGGAGCTGTTTTTT.

The V gene is TRBV11-1, the J gene TRBJ2-7; no clear D gene. The germline gives CDR1 SGHAT, CDR2 FQDESV (reference sequence). The ends were cut back, 2 bases at V and 2 bases at J, with 10 bases in the middle. CDR3 size: 14 residues. CDR3 DNA: TGTGCCAGCAGCTTACATGGCGGAACCTACGAGCAGTACTTC. Protein sequence: CASSLHGGTYEQYF. Full variable domain (missing parts from reference TRBV11-1 and TRBJ2-7): EAEVAQSPRYKITEKSQAVAFWCDPISGHATLYWYRQILGQGPELLVQFQDESVVDDSQLPKDRFSAERLKGVDSTLKIQPAELGDSAMYLCASSLHGGTYEQYFGPGTRLTVT.

This clone was seen just once. V and J are TRBV28 and TRBJ2-7, with D possibly TRBD1 on 6 matching bases. The CDR3 runs 15 residues. V lost 3 bases and J 5 bases, leaving 17 bases between the germline ends. The germline V gene has CDR1 MDHEN and CDR2 SYDVKM. In nucleotides, the CDR3 is TGTGCCAGCAGTTTCCCAGGGGCCGTTGGGGACGAGCAGTACTTC. Translated, it gives CASSFPGAVGDEQYF.

The table lists this clone with a count of one. The rearrangement uses TRBV9 and TRBJ2-3, with D possibly being TRBD1 or TRBD2 (6 bases each). Between the trimmed V and J ends, which lost 4 bases and 5 bases, there was a span of 23 bases. This CDR3 spans 17 amino acids. CDR1 and CDR2 (germline): SGDLS, YYNGEE. The CDR3 is CASSPQFGGGYLDTQYF. Written as DNA, the CDR3 is TGTGCCAGCAGCCCTCAATTTGGAGGGGGTTATTTAGATACGCAGTATTTT.

The chain employs TRBV28 and TRBJ1-3; D possibly corresponds to TRBD1 (5 bases). The V end was cut by 6 bases, the J end by 4 bases, with 16 bases between. This CDR3 spans 15 amino acids. Germline-derived CDR1 and CDR2 are MDHEN and SYDVKM. DNA of the CDR3: TGTGCCAGCAGCCAAACGGGGGGGTCCGGAAACACCATATATTTT. It is translated as CASSQTGGSGNTIYF. Combining the CDR3 with reference TRBV28 and TRBJ1-3 gives the whole variable domain DVKVTQSSRYLVKRTGEKVFLECVQDMDHENMFWYRQDPGLGLRLIYFSYDVKMKEKGDIPEGYSVSREKKERFSLILESASTNQTSMYLCASSQTGGSGNTIYFGEGSWLTVV.